These 8 T cell receptor beta chains were all obtained from the same sample, sequenced in a study of blood T cell repertoires in COVID-19. The repertoire was sequenced with immunoSEQ multiplex PCR; TCRdb's copy has only in-frame clones and lacks some. The table shows about 200,000 clones, with 75% to 90% occurring only once. The sequencing sample was made of peripheral blood. The receptors here all came from a man aged 60-69 years who had recovered from COVID-19.

The chain carries TRBV18 and TRBJ1-1, with D possibly matching TRBD1 (5 bases). Germline loops: CDR1 KGHSH, CDR2 LQKENI. The length of the CDR3 is 13 residues. Deletions cut 7 bases from V and 5 bases from J, with 14 bases between. CDR3 DNA sequence: TGTGCCAGCTTGATGGACAAGGCAACTGAAGCTTTCTTT. Amino acid sequence: CASLMDKATEAFF.

This chain connects TRBV28 to TRBJ1-2, with D hard to call. V gave up 3 bases and J gave up 5 bases, with 13 bases separating them. Germline V lookup: CDR1 MDHEN, CDR2 SYDVKM. The CDR3 loop spans 14 amino acids. The CDR3 sequence: CASSFPSLTYGYTF. As DNA, the CDR3 is TGTGCCAGCAGTTTTCCCTCCCTGACTTATGGCTACACCTTC.

The CDR3: CASSWGVSGEQYF. The CDR3 nucleotides read TGCGCCAGCAGCTGGGGAGTGTCGGGCGAGCAGTACTTC. The chain joins TRBV5-1 to TRBJ2-7; maybe TRBD2 (5 bases). The CDR3 has 13 residues. Looked up from germline, CDR1 is SGHRS and CDR2 is YFSETQ. Between the trimmed V and J ends, which lost 3 bases and 6 bases, there was a span of 13 bases.

This clone is medium-sized in the sample. CDR3: CASSSPGENYGYTF. DNA of the CDR3: TGTGCCAGCAGTTCCCCAGGGGAAAACTATGGCTACACCTTC. The chain combines TRBV7-3 with TRBJ1-2, with a possible D match to TRBD1 (6 bases). In germline, CDR1 is SGHTA, CDR2 FQGTGA. With 6 bases removed from V and 2 bases from J, the gap between germline ends came to 13 bases. CDR3 length equals 14 residues. Full variable domain (remainder filled in from reference TRBV7-3 and TRBJ1-2): GAGVSQTPSNKVTEKGKYVELRCDPISGHTALYWYRQSLGQGPEFLIYFQGTGAADDSGLPNDRFFAVRPEGSVSTLKIQRTERGDSAVYLCASSSPGENYGYTFGSGTRLTVV.

The chain combines TRBV5-4 with TRBJ2-1; the match to TRBD1 covers 8 bases. The CDR3 extends over 15 amino acids. Germline values: CDR1 SGHNT, CDR2 YYREEE (reference sequence). The ends lost 3 bases at V and 4 bases at J; junction bases unmatched: 6. Here the CDR3 reads CASSSGTGEYNEQFF. CDR3 coding DNA: TGTGCCAGCAGCTCAGGGACAGGAGAATACAATGAGCAGTTCTTC. Supplemented by reference TRBV5-4 and TRBJ2-1, the full variable domain reads ETGVTQSPTHLIKTRGQQVTLRCSSQSGHNTVSWYQQALGQGPQFIFQYYREEENGRGNFPPRFSGLQFPNYSSELNVNALELDDSALYLCASSSGTGEYNEQFFGPGTRLTVL.

The chain uses TRBV18 and TRBJ2-3; 10 nucleotides align to TRBD1. V lost 0 bases to trimming and J lost 1 base; unmatched junction nucleotides: 4. This CDR3 is built from 17 residues. Per germline, CDR1 KGHSH and CDR2 LQKENI. CDR3 sequence (DNA): TGTGCCAGCTCACCACCATCCGGGACAGGGGGCACAGATACGCAGTATTTT. Translation gives CASSPPSGTGGTDTQYF.

The rearrangement uses TRBV7-9 and TRBJ1-2, with 9 bases that match TRBD1. V trimming: 7 bases; J trimming: 6 bases; junction bases outside the gene matches: 6. The CDR3 is made up of 13 amino acids. Germline CDR1 SEHNR, CDR2 FQNEAQ (reference sequence). The CDR3 DNA reads as TGTGCCAGCAACTCGGACAGGGGAGATGGCTACACCTTC. It codes for CASNSDRGDGYTF.

The CDR3 coding sequence is TGTGCCAGCAGGGCTGGACAGGTCGTAACCGGGGAGCTGTTTTTT. As protein: CASRAGQVVTGELFF. The chain couples TRBV25-1 to TRBJ2-2, with 7 nucleotides matching TRBD1. The CDR3 contains 15 residues. Germline V gene lookup returns CDR1 MGHDK and CDR2 SYGVNS. Trimming removed 6 bases from V and 5 bases from J; junction bases left unmatched: 9.